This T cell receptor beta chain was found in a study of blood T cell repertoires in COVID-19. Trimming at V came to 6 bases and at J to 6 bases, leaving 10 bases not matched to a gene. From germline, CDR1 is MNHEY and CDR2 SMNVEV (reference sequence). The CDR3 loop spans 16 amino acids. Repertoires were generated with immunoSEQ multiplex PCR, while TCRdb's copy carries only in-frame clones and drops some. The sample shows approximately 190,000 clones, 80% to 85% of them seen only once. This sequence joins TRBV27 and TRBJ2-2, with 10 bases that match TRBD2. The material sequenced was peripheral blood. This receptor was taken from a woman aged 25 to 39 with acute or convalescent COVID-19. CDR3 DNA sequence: TGTGCCAGCAGGCGTCTAGCGGGAGAGGTAGCCGGGGAGCTGTTTTTT. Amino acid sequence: CASRRLAGEVAGELFF.